The clone carrying this T cell receptor (beta chain) was recorded at least ten times. The entry originates in a study of regulatory T cells in long-lasting Graves disease. The CDR3 sequence is 14 residues long. J lost 0 bases, V lost 3 bases, and 1 base had no gene match. Germline lookup yields CDR1 LGHNT and CDR2 FRNRAP. Researchers made TCR beta libraries by using iRepertoire HTBI primers and running Arm-PCR on CDR3 regions. MiXCR, applied by TCRdb to the multiplex PCR reads, yields one record per CDR3 protein. The table records fewer than 450,000 distinct CDR3 sequences, approximately 15% of them present only once. The time point here: newly diagnosed GD, antithyroid drugs for less than 3 months. Extracted RNA from PBMCs served as the source of the TCR library. This sample was shared with a second study, whose subject was T cells in Graves' hyperthyroidism and ophthalmopathy.

The chain carries TRBV12-5 and TRBJ2-5; the match to TRBD2 covers 7 bases. The sequenced sample was peripheral blood mononuclear cells (PBMCs), obtained at new diagnosis, from a patient treated with antithyroid drugs. The clonotype comes from a woman aged 40 to 50 with Graves disease. The CDR3 DNA reads as TGTGCTAGTGGTTTTAGCGGGTACCAAGAGACCCAGTACTTC. It encodes CASGFSGYQETQYF. Full variable domain (remainder filled in from reference TRBV12-5 and TRBJ2-5): DARVTQTPRHKVTEMGQEVTMRCQPILGHNTVFWYRQTMMQGLELLAYFRNRAPLDDSGMPKDRFSAEMPDATLATLKIQPSEPRDSAVYFCASGFSGYQETQYFGPGTRLLVL.